The T cell receptor (beta chain) described here comes from a study of T cell changes during pregnancy in multiple sclerosis. Germline trimming cut 4 bases from V and 3 bases from J; bases unmatched to any gene: 6. There are 15 residues in the CDR3. The germline V gene encodes CDR1 SEHNR and CDR2 FQNEAQ (reference sequence). The assay was immunoSEQ multiplex PCR, and TCRdb's table has in-frame clones only and misses some. The profile covers about 73,000 clones, with about nine tenths appearing a single time and around a tenth taken by the ten largest. This material consisted of peripheral blood, taken after pregnancy. The clonotype was recovered from a female donor in good health, enrolled as a control in a pregnancy study. The rearrangement uses TRBV7-9 and TRBJ1-1, with 9 bases fitting TRBD1. The CDR3 nucleotides read TGTGCCAGCAGCTCCGGGACAGGGATGGACACTGAAGCTTTCTTT. As protein: CASSSGTGMDTEAFF.